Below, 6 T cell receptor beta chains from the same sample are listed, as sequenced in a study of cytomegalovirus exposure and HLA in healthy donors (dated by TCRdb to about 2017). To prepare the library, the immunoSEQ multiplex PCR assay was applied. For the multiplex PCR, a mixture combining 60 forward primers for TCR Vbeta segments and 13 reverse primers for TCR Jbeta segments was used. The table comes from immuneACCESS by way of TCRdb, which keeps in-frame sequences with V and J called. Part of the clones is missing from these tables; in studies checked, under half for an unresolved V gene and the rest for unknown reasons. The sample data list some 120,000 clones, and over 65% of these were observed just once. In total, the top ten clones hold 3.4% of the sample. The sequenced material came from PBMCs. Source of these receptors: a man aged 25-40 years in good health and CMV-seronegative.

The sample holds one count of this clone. Here the CDR3 DNA reads TGTGCCAGCAGTGAAAGACAGGGGGCGGCCTATAATTCACCCCTCCACTTT. This encodes CASSERQGAAYNSPLHF. The genes are TRBV2 and TRBJ1-6; 10 bases fit TRBD1. CDR1 SNHLY and CDR2 FYNNEI come from the germline V gene. This CDR3 has 17 residues. With V trimmed by 2 bases and J by 2 bases, 3 bases remained unmatched.

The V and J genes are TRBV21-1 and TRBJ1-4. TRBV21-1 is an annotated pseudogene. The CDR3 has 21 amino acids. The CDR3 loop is CASSKKNGHLEGNTGNEKLFF. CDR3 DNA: TGTGCCAGCAGCAAGAAAAATGGACATTTGGAGGGTAATACCGGGAATGAAAAACTGTTTTTT.

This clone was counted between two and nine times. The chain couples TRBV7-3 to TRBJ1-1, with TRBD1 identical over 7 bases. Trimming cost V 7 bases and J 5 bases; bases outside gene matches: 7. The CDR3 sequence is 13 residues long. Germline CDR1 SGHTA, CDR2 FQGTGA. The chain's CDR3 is CASKEGAETEAFF. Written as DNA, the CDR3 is TGTGCCAGCAAGGAGGGGGCAGAAACTGAAGCTTTCTTT. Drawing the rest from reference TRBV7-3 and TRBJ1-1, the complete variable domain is GAGVSQTPSNKVTEKGKYVELRCDPISGHTALYWYRQSLGQGPEFLIYFQGTGAADDSGLPNDRFFAVRPEGSVSTLKIQRTERGDSAVYLCASKEGAETEAFFGQGTRLTVV.

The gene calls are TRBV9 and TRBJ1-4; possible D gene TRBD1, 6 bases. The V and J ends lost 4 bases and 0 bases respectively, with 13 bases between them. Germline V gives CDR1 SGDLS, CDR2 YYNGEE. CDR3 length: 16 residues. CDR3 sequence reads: CASSLGDNPTNEKLFF. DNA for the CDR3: TGTGCCAGCAGCCTAGGGGACAACCCAACTAATGAAAAACTGTTTTTT.

The CDR3 DNA reads TGCGCCAGCAGCTTCGTAACAGGCAACTATGGCTACACCTTC. It encodes CASSFVTGNYGYTF. This rearrangement joins TRBV5-1 to TRBJ1-2, with D possibly TRBD1 on 5 matching bases. Trimming pared 2 bases from V and 2 bases from J, leaving 10 bases between. This CDR3 has 14 amino acids. Germline lookup yields CDR1 SGHRS and CDR2 YFSETQ.

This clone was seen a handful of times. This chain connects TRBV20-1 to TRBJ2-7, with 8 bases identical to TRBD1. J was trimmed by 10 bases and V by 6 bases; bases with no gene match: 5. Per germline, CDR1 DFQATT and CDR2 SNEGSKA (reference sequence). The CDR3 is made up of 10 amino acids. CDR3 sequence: CSAEDREQYF. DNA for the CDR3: TGCAGTGCGGAGGACAGGGAACAGTACTTC.